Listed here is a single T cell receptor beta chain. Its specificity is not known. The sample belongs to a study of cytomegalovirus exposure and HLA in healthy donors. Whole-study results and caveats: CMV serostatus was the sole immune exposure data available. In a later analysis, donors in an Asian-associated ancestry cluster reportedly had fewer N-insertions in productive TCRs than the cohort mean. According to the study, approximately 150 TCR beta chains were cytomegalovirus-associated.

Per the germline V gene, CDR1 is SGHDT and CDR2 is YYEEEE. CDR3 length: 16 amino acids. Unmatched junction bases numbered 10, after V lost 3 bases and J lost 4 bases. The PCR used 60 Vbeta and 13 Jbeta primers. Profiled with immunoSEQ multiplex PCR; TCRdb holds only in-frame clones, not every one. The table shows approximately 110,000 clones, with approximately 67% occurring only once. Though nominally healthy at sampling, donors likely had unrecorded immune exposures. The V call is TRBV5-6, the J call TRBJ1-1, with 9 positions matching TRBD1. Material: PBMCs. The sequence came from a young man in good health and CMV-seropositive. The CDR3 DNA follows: TGTGCCAGCAGCTCCGGGACAGGGATCATGTTCACTGAAGCTTTCTTT. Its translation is CASSSGTGIMFTEAFF.